Ten or more counts support the clone carrying this T cell receptor (beta chain). This entry belongs to a study of blood T cells in healthy people across ages. In germline, CDR1 is GTSNPN, CDR2 SVGIG (reference sequence). V was clipped by 0 bases and J by 3 bases, with 2 bases between them. The CDR3 totals 11 residues. The use of a sample-barcoded 5' primer and a J-beta primer mix characterized a second PCR of about 6 to 12 cycles. TCRdb reprocessed the 5' RACE reads with MiXCR, giving one entry per CDR3 protein. The profile covers some 900,000 distinct CDR3 sequences, with 29% appearing a single time and about 18% taken by the ten largest.

The source of this sequence is a woman of 80 years or more in good health. Source material: blood. The chain carries TRBV30 and TRBJ2-5; no firm D call. CDR3 DNA: TGTGCCTGGAGTGTTGAAGAGACCCAGTACTTC. Encoded protein: CAWSVEETQYF.